This TCR beta chain is drawn from a study of cytotoxic CD8 clonotypes in ibrutinib-treated CLL. Overall study context: Response was recorded as partial in 24 patients and complete in 2; at median about 6 years, around 15 remained remitted and approximately twelve had progressed.

As for this clone: The antigen is unknown.

Some clones are missing from TCRdb's copy, which holds only in-frame ones; the method was immunoSEQ multiplex PCR. This sample has 130,000 to 150,000 clones; 91% occur once, and the top ten carry under 14%. Germline CDR1 is WSHSY and CDR2 is SAAADI. V was clipped by 7 bases and J by 3 bases; unmatched bases: 8. The CDR3 is made up of 14 amino acids. General study results and limits: Baseline values of clonality outstripped age-matched healthy donors and followed circulating CD8+ T-cell counts. Clonotypes that were public were uncommon, and they contracted or stayed stable on treatment. Sampling time points were not equivalent between sustained-remission and progressing patients.

The sample was PBMCs, taken after 12 months of ibrutinib treatment. The receptor's source is a human donor with chronic lymphocytic leukemia. The J gene is TRBJ2-7, the V gene TRBV10-2, with TRBD1 matching over 8 bases. Here the CDR3 DNA reads TGCGCCAGCAAACCAAGGACAGGGCTCTACGAGCAGTACTTC. Translating it yields CASKPRTGLYEQYF.